Detailed here is one T cell receptor beta chain. This table comes from immunoSEQ multiplex PCR, and its TCRdb copy is limited to in-frame clones, with some not included. The repertoire holds 100,000 to 150,000 clones, with about nine tenths as singletons. These data are taken from a study of T cell responses to AZD1222 COVID-19 vaccine. The germline V gene encodes CDR1 MNHEY and CDR2 SVGAGI. The length of the CDR3 is 15 residues. The V and J ends lost 2 bases and 0 bases respectively, with 10 bases between them. The chain couples TRBV6-5 to TRBJ1-2; D possibly corresponds to TRBD1 (5 bases). The sequence was collected from an adult in good health. The sample was peripheral blood, taken on day 0 of AZD1222 vaccination. CDR3 in amino acids: CASSYRQRPNYGYTF. As DNA, the CDR3 is TGTGCCAGCAGTTACCGACAGCGCCCTAACTATGGCTACACCTTC.